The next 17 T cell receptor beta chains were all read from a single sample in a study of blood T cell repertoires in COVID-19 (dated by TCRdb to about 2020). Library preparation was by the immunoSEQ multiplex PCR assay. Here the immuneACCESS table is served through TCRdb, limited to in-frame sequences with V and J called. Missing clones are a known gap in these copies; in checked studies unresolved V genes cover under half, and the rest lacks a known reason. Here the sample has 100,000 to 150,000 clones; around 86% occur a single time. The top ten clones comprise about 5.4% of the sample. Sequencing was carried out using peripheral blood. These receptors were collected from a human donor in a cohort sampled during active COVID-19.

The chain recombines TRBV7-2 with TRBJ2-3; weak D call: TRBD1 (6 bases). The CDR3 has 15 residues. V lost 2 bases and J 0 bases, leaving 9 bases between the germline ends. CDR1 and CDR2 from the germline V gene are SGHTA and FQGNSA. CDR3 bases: TGTGCCAGCAGCTTACGGGACACTAGCACAGATACGCAGTATTTT. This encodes CASSLRDTSTDTQYF. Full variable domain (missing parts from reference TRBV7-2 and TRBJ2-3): GAGVSQSPSNKVTEKGKDVELRCDPISGHTALYWYRQSLGQGLEFLIYFQGNSAPDKSGLPSDRFSAERTGGSVSTLTIQRTQQEDSAVYLCASSLRDTSTDTQYFGPGTRLTVL.

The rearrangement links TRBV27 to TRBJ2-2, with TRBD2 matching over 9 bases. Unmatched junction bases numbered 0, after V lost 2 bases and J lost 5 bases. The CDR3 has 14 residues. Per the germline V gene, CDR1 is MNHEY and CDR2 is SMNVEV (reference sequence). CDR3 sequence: CASSLLAGTGELFF. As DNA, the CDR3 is TGTGCCAGCAGTTTACTAGCGGGGACCGGGGAGCTGTTTTTT.

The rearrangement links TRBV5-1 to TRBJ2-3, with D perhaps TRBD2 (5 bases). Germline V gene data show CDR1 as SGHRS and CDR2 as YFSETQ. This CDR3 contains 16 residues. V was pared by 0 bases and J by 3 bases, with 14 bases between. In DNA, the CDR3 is TGCGCCAGCAGCTTGGCCTTAGTGGGAGCGACAGATACGCAGTATTTT. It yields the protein CASSLALVGATDTQYF.

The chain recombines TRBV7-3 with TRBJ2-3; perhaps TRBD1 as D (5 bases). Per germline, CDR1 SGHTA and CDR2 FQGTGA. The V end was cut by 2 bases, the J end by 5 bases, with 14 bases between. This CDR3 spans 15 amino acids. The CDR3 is CASSLWQGSIDTQYF. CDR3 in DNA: TGTGCCAGCAGCTTATGGCAGGGAAGTATAGATACGCAGTATTTT.

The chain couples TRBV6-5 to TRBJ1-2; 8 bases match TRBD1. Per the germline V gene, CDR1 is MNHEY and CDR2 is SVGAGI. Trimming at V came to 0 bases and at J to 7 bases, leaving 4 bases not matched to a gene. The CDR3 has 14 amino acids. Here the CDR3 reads CASSYSGTGGGYTF. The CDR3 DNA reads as TGTGCCAGCAGTTACTCCGGGACAGGAGGTGGCTACACCTTC.

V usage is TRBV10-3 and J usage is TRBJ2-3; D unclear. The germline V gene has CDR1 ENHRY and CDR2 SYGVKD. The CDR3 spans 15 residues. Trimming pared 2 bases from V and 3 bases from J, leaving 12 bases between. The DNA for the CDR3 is TGTGCCATCAGTGAGCAGGTGCGTAGGACAGATACGCAGTATTTT. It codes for CAISEQVRRTDTQYF.

CDR3 amino acids: CASSAGNYGYTF. The CDR3 DNA follows: TGTGCCAGCAGCGCGGGAAACTATGGCTACACCTTC. This chain links TRBV9 with TRBJ1-2; no clear D. Trimming cost V 3 bases and J 2 bases, with 5 bases left between them. Looked up from germline, CDR1 is SGDLS and CDR2 is YYNGEE. This CDR3 is 12 amino acids long.

CDR3 DNA: TGTGCCAGCAGCTCACGACTAGCGGGAGCGGAGGGGGGACCCGGGGAGCTGTTTTTT. Its translation: CASSSRLAGAEGGPGELFF. This chain connects TRBV7-2 to TRBJ2-2; 12 nucleotides line up with TRBD2. There are 19 residues in the CDR3. V shed 4 bases, J shed 6 bases, and the junction held 15 bases outside the gene matches. Germline V gene lookup returns CDR1 SGHTA and CDR2 FQGNSA.

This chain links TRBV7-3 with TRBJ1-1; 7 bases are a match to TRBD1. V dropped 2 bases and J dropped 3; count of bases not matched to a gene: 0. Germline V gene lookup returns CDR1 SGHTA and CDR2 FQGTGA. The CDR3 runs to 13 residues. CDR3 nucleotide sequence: TGTGCCAGCAGCTTACAGGGGGACACTGAAGCTTTCTTT. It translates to CASSLQGDTEAFF.

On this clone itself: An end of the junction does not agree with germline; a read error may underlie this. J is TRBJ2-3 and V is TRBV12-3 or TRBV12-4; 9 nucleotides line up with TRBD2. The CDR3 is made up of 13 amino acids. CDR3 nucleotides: TGTGCCAGCAGTCCCCGAGGGGGACTAGCAAGGAATTTT. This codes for CASSPRGGLARNF.

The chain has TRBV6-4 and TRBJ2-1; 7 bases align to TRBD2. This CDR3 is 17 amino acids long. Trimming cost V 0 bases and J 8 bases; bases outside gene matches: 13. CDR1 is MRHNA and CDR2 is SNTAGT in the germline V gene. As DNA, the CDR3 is TGTGCCAGCAGTGACTCAGTTGGAGGTGCGGGAGCCCATGAGCAGTTCTTC. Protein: CASSDSVGGAGAHEQFF.

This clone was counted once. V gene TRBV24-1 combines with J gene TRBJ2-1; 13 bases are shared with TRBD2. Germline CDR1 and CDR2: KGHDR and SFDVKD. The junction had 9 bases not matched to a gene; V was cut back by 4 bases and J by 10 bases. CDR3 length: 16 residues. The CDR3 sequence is CATSEYGLAGVEEQFF. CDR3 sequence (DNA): TGTGCCACCAGTGAATACGGACTAGCGGGAGTAGAAGAGCAGTTCTTC.

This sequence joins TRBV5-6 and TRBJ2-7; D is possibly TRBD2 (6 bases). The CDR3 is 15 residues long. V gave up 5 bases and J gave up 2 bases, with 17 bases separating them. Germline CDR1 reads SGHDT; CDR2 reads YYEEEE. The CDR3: CASRPRWGDPYEQYF. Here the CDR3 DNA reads TGTGCCAGCAGACCCCGGTGGGGGGACCCCTACGAGCAGTACTTC.

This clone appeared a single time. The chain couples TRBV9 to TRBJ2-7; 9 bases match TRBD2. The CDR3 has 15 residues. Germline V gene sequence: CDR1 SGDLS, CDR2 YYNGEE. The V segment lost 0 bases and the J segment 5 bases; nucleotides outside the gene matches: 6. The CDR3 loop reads CASSVGVSGSHEQYF. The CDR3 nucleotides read TGTGCCAGCAGCGTAGGAGTTAGCGGGAGCCACGAGCAGTACTTC.

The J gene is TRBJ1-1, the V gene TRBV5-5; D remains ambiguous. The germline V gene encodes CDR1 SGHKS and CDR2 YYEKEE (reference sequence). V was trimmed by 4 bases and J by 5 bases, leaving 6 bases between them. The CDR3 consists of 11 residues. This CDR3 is CASSLETEAFF. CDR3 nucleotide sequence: TGTGCCAGCAGCCTCGAGACTGAAGCTTTCTTT. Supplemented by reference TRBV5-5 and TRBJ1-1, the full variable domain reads DAGVTQSPTHLIKTRGQQVTLRCSPISGHKSVSWYQQVLGQGPQFIFQYYEKEERGRGNFPDRFSARQFPNYSSELNVNALLLGDSALYLCASSLETEAFFGQGTRLTVV.

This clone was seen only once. CDR3 sequence: CASRDRYLFF. Here the CDR3 DNA reads TGTGCCAGCCGGGACAGATATTTGTTTTTT. This rearrangement joins TRBV28 to TRBJ1-4; 7 bases line up with TRBD1. The ends lost 8 bases at V and 15 bases at J; junction bases unmatched: 6. CDR3 length: 10 residues. Germline lookup yields CDR1 MDHEN and CDR2 SYDVKM. The full variable domain, rest sourced from reference TRBV28 and TRBJ1-4, is DVKVTQSSRYLVKRTGEKVFLECVQDMDHENMFWYRQDPGLGLRLIYFSYDVKMKEKGDIPEGYSVSREKKERFSLILESASTNQTSMYLCASRDRYLFFGSGTQLSVL.

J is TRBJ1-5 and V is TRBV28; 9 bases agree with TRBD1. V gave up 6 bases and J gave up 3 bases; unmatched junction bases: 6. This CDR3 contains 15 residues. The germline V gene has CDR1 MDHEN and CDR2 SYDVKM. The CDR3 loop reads CASRSGTGNNQPQHF. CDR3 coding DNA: TGTGCCAGCAGGTCCGGGACAGGGAACAATCAGCCCCAGCATTTT.